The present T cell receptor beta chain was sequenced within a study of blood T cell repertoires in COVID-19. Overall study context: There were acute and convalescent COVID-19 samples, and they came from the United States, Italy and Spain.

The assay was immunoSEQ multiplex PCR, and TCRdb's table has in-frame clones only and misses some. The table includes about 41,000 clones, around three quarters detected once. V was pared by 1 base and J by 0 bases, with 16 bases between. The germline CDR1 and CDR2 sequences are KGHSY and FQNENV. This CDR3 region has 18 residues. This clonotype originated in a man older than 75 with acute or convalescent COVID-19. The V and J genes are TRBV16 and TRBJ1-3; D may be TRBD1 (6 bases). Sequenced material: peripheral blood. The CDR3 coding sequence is TGTGCCAGCAGCCAATACTTCCTCCGGGACAACTCTGGAAACACCATATATTTT. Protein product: CASSQYFLRDNSGNTIYF.